This T cell receptor beta chain was sequenced for a study of T cells in localized non-small cell lung cancer. A word on this clone: The antigen is unknown.

The CDR3 length is 14 residues. The germline gives CDR1 LNHDA, CDR2 SQIVND (reference sequence). V lost 8 bases and J lost 2, with 13 bases in between. Whole-study findings and limits: Detection in adjacent lung was observed for a median 57 of the top 100 tumor clones. Only one tumor region was sequenced, so heterogeneity remains possible.

Sequencing used immunoSEQ multiplex PCR; TCRdb keeps in-frame clones, though not all of them. The sample has under 20,000 clones, around 86% seen once; the top ten hold roughly 23%. The J gene is TRBJ1-5, the V gene TRBV19; no reliable D call. This specimen was peripheral blood, taken before any cancer treatment. This sequence originates from a female donor at least 60 years old with stage I lung adenocarcinoma. CDR3 nucleotides: TGTGCCAGTGCGATCCTGTCAGGCAATCAGCCCCAGCATTTT. The encoded protein is CASAILSGNQPQHF. Complete variable domain (other parts from reference TRBV19 and TRBJ1-5): DGGITQSPKYLFRKEGQNVTLSCEQNLNHDAMYWYRQDPGQGLRLIYYSQIVNDFQKGDIAEGYSVSREKKESFPLTVTSAQKNPTAFYLCASAILSGNQPQHFGDGTRLSIL.